The TCR beta chain under discussion was sequenced for a study of blood T cell repertoires in COVID-19. Repertoires were generated with immunoSEQ multiplex PCR, while TCRdb's copy carries only in-frame clones and drops some. The table shows 200,000 or so clones, with approximately 84% occurring only once. Per germline, CDR1 SGHNT and CDR2 YENEEA. This CDR3 has 16 amino acids. After removal of 5 bases from V and 5 bases from J, the junction contained 7 bases not matched to a gene. Cohort 3 recovered donors had two negative PCRs, clearance, or symptom resolution. The chain joins TRBV11-3 to TRBJ2-1, with 12 bases that match TRBD2. This receptor was obtained from a man aged 40-55 years who had recovered from COVID-19. Sequenced sample: PBMCs or T cells enriched from blood (not recorded which). DNA for the CDR3: TGTGCCAGCAGCCCACGGACTAGCGGGGAAAACAATGAGCAGTTCTTC. Translated: CASSPRTSGENNEQFF.